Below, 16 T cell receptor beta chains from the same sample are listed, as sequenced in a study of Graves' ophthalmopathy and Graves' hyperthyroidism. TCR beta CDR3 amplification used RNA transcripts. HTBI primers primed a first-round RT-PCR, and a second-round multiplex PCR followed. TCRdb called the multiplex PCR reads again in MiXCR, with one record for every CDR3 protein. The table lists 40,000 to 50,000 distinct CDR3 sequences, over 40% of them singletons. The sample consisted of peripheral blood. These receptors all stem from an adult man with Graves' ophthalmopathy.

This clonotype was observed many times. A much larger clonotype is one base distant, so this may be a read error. CDR3 nucleotides: TGTGCCAGCAGCGTCGGACGCAGCGGTGAAAAACTGTTTTTT. Its translation: CASSVGRSGEKLFF. This sequence joins TRBV13 and TRBJ1-4, with unresolved D. There are 14 residues in the CDR3. CDR1 PRHDT and CDR2 FYEKMQ come from the germline V gene (reference sequence). The V gene lost 5 bases and the J gene lost 7 bases, with 14 bases spanning the gap.

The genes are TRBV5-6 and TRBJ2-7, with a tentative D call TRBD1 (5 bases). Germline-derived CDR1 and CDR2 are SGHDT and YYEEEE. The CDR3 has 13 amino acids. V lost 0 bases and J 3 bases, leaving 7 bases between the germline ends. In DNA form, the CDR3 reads TGTGCCAGCAGCTTGGGGACAATCTACGAGCAGTACTTC. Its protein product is CASSLGTIYEQYF. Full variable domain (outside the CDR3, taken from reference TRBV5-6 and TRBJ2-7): DAGVTQSPTHLIKTRGQQVTLRCSPKSGHDTVSWYQQALGQGPQFIFQYYEEEERQRGNFPDRFSGHQFPNYSSELNVNALLLGDSALYLCASSLGTIYEQYFGPGTRLTVT.

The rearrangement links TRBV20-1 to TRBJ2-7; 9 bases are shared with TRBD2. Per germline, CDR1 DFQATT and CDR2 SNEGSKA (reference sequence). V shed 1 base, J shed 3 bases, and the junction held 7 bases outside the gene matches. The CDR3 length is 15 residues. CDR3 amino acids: CSARAPGLAIYEQYF. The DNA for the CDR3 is TGCAGTGCTAGAGCACCGGGACTAGCCATCTACGAGCAGTACTTC.

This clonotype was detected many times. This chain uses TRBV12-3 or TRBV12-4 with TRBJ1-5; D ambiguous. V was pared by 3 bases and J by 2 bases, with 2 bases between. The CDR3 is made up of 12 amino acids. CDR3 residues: CASSFGNQPQHF. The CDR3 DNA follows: TGTGCCAGCAGTTTCGGCAATCAGCCCCAGCATTTT.

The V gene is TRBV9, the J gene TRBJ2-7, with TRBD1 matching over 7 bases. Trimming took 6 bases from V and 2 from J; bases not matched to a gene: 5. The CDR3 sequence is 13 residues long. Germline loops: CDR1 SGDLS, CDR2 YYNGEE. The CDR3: CASNLGGPYEQYV. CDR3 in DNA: TGTGCCAGCAACCTAGGGGGCCCCTACGAGCAGTACGTC.

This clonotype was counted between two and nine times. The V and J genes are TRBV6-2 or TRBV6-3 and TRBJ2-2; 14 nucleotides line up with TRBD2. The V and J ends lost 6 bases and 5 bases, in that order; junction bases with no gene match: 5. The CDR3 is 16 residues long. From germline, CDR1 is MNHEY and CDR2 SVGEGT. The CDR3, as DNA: TGTGCCAGCAGGACTAGCGGGGGGGCGAGAACCGGGGAGCTGTTTTTT. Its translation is CASRTSGGARTGELFF.

CDR3 coding DNA: TGTGCCAGCAGCTTGATAGCAGAGGGGGAGCTGTTTTTT. Translating it yields CASSLIAEGELFF. V and J are TRBV5-4 and TRBJ2-2; D call uncertain. The CDR3 loop spans 13 amino acids. Germline V gene lookup returns CDR1 SGHNT and CDR2 YYREEE (reference sequence). V was trimmed by 1 base and J by 8 bases, leaving 9 bases between them.

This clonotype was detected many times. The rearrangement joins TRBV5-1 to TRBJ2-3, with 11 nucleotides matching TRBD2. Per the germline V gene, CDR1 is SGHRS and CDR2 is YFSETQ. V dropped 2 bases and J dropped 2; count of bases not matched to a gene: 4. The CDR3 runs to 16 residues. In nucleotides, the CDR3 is TGCGCCAGCAGCTTTTTAGCGGGGGGGAACACAGATACGCAGTATTTT. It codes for CASSFLAGGNTDTQYF.

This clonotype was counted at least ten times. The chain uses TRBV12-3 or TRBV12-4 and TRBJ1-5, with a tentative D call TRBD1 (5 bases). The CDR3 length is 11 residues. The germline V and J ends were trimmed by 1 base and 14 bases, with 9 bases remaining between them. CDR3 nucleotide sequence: TGTGCCAGCAGTTTAGGGGGGGTAAAGCATTTT. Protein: CASSLGGVKHF.

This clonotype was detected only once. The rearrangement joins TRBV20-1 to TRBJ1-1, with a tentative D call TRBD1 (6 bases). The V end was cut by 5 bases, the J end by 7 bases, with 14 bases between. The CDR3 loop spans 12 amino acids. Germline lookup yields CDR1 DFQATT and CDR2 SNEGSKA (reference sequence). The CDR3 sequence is CSALGGSNEAFF. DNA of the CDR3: TGCAGTGCTTTGGGGGGCAGTAATGAAGCTTTCTTT.

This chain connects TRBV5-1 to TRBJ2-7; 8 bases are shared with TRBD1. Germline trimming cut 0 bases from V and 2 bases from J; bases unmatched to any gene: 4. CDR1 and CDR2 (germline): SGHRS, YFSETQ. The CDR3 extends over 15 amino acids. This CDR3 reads CASSLDHRGTYEQYF. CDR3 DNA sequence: TGCGCCAGCAGCTTGGATCACAGGGGGACCTACGAGCAGTACTTC. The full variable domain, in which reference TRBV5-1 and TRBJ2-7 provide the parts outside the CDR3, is KAGVTQTPRYLIKTRGQQVTLSCSPISGHRSVSWYQQTPGQGLQFLFEYFSETQRNKGNFPGRFSGRQFSNSRSEMNVSTLELGDSALYLCASSLDHRGTYEQYFGPGTRLTVT.

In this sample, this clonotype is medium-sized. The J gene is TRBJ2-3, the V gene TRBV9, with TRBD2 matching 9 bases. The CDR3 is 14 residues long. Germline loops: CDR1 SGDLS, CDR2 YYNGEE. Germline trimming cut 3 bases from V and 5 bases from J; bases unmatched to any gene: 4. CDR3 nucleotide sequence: TGTGCCAGCAGCGAGGGCGGGAGGGAAGATACGCAGTATTTT. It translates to CASSEGGREDTQYF.

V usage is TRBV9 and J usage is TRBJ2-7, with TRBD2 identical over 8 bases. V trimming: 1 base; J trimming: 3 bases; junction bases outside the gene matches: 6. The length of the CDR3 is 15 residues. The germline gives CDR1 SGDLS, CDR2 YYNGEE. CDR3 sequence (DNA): TGTGCCAGCAGCGTAAGCGGGAGTCCGGACTACGAGCAGTACTTC. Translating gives CASSVSGSPDYEQYF.

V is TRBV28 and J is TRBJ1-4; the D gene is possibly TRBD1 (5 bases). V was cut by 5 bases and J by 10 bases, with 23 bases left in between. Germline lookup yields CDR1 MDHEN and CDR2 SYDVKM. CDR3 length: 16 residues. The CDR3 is CASSPPLRDPRVKLFF. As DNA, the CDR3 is TGTGCCAGCAGTCCTCCCCTCCGGGACCCCCGAGTAAAACTGTTTTTT.

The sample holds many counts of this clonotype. The CDR3 loop is CACGRSGGYTF. The CDR3 coding sequence is TGTGCCTGTGGGCGGTCAGGAGGCTACACCTTC. This sequence joins TRBV30 and TRBJ1-2; no definite D call. This CDR3 has 11 amino acids. The V end lost 6 bases, the J end lost 8 bases, and 13 bases lay between the germline ends. CDR1 is GTSNPN and CDR2 is SVGIG in the germline V gene (reference sequence).

CDR3 loop: CASSGLCSGANVLTF. CDR3 in DNA: TGTGCCAGTTCCGGGCTGTGCTCTGGGGCCAACGTCCTGACTTTC. V usage is TRBV7-9 and J usage is TRBJ2-6, with D unclear. V lost 9 bases and J 0 bases, leaving 12 bases between the germline ends. CDR1 SEHNR and CDR2 FQNEAQ come from the germline V gene (reference sequence). The CDR3 spans 15 residues. Drawing the rest from reference TRBV7-9 and TRBJ2-6, the complete variable domain is DTGVSQNPRHKITKRGQNVTFRCDPISEHNRLYWYRQTLGQGPEFLTYFQNEAQLEKSRLLSDRFSAERPKGSFSTLEIQRTEQGDSAMYLCASSGLCSGANVLTFGAGSRLTVL.